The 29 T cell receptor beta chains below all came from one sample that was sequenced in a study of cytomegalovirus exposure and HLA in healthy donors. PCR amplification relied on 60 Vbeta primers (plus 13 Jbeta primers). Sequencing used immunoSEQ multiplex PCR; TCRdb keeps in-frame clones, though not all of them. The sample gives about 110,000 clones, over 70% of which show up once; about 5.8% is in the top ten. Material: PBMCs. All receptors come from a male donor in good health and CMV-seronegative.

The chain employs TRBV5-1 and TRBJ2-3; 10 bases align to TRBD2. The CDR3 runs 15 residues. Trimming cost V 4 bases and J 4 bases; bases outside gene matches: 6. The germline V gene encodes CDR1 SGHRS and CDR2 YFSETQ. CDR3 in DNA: TGCGCCAGCAGCACTGGGACTAGCGAAGCAGATACGCAGTATTTT. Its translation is CASSTGTSEADTQYF.

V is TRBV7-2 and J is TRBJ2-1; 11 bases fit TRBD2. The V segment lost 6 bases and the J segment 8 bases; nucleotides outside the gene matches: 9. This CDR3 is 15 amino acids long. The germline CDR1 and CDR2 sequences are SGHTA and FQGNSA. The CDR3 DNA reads TGTGCCAGCAGTACGGTAGCGGGAGGGCCATATGAGCAGTTCTTC. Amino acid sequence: CASSTVAGGPYEQFF.

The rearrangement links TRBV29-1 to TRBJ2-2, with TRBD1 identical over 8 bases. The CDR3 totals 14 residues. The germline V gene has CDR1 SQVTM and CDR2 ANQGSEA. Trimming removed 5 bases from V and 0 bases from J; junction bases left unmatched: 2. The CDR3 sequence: CSVQGAPNTGELFF. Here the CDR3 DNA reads TGCAGCGTTCAGGGGGCCCCGAACACCGGGGAGCTGTTTTTT.

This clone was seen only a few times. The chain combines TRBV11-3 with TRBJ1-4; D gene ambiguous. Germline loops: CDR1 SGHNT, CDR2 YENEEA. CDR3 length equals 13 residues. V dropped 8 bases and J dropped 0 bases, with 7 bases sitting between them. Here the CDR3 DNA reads TGTGCCAGCGGCGGGGCAACTAATGAAAAACTGTTTTTT. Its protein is CASGGATNEKLFF.

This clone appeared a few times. CDR3 protein: CASSFGTSLVEQYF. The CDR3 DNA is TGTGCCAGCAGTTTTGGGACTAGTTTAGTCGAGCAGTACTTC. The V gene is TRBV27, the J gene TRBJ2-5, with 8 bases aligning to TRBD2. The DNA matches TRBJ2-7 better at its end, which makes the J call doubtful. CDR1 and CDR2 from the germline V gene are MNHEY and SMNVEV (reference sequence). The CDR3 has 14 residues.

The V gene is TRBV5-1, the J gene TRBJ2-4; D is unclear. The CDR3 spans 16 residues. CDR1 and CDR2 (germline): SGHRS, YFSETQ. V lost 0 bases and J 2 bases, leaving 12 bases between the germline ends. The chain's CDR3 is CASSLGNWRTKNIQYF. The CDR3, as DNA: TGCGCCAGCAGCTTGGGGAACTGGCGGACCAAAAACATTCAGTACTTC.

The CDR3 coding sequence is TGTGCCAGCAGCAGATACTTATTACTCGGCACAGATACGCAGTATTTT. Its translation is CASSRYLLLGTDTQYF. J is TRBJ2-3 and V is TRBV14; D unclear. V was pared by 5 bases and J by 1 base, with 16 bases between. Looked up from germline, CDR1 is SGHDN and CDR2 is FVKESK. This CDR3 contains 16 residues.

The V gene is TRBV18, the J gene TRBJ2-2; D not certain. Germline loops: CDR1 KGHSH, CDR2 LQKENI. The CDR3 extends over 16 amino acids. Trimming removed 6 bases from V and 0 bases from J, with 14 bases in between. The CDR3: CASSLQTPANTGELFF. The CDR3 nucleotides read TGTGCCAGCTCGCTTCAGACACCCGCGAACACCGGGGAGCTGTTTTTT.

The CDR3 protein is CAISDFNGNYNEQFF. CDR3 in DNA: TGTGCCATCAGTGATTTTAACGGGAACTACAATGAGCAGTTCTTC. The chain is built from TRBV10-3 and TRBJ2-1; TRBD2 is a possible D gene (5 bases). The CDR3 has 15 residues. In germline, CDR1 is ENHRY, CDR2 SYGVKD. V was shortened by 3 bases and J by 3 bases, with 12 bases between the two germline ends.

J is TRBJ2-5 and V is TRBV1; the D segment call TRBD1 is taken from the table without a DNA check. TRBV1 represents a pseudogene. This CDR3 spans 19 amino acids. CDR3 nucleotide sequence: TGCACCAGCAGCGGGACAGTGACAGGGGGCCTTTCTGTCCAAGAGACCCAGTACTTC. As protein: CTSSGTVTGGLSVQETQYF.

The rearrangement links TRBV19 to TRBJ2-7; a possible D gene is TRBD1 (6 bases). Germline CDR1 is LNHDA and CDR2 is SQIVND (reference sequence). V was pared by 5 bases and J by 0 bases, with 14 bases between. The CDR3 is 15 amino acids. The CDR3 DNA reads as TGTGCCAGTAGTTTGACCGGGACAATCTCCTACGAGCAGTACTTC. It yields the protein CASSLTGTISYEQYF.

The CDR3 sequence is CASRYGTSTYEQYF. The CDR3 DNA follows: TGTGCCAGCAGATACGGGACATCCACCTACGAGCAGTACTTC. The chain recombines TRBV6-5 with TRBJ2-7; TRBD1 is a possible D gene (6 bases). The CDR3 loop spans 14 amino acids. Germline CDR1 is MNHEY and CDR2 is SVGAGI. Between the trimmed V and J ends, which lost 6 bases and 2 bases, there was a span of 14 bases.

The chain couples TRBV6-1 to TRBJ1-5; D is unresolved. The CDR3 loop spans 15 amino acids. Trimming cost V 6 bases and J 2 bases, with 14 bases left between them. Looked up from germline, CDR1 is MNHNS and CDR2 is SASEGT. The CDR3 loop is CASSPRAGGNQPQHF. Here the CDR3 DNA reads TGTGCCAGCAGCCCGAGGGCAGGCGGCAATCAGCCCCAGCATTTT.

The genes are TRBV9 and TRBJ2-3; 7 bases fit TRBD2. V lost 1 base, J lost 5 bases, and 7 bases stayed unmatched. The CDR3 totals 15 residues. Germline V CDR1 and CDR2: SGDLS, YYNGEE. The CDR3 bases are TGTGCCAGCAGCGTAACGGCGGGAGAGGTAGATACGCAGTATTTT. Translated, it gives CASSVTAGEVDTQYF.

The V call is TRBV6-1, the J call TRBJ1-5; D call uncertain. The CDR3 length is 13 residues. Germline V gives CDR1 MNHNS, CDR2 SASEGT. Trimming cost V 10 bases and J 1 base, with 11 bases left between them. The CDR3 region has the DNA TGTGCCACTAGGGAGGGAAGCAATCAGCCCCAGCATTTT. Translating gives CATREGSNQPQHF.

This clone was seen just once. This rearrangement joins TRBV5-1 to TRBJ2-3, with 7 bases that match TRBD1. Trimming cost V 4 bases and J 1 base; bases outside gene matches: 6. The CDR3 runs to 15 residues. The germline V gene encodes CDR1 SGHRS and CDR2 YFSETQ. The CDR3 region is CASSQGDPGTDTQYF. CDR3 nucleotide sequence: TGCGCCAGCAGCCAGGGGGACCCTGGCACAGATACGCAGTATTTT.

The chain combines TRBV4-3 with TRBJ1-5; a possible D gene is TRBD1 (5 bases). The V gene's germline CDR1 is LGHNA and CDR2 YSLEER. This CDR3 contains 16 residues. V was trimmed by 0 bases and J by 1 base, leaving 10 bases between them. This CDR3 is CASSQDRGASNQPQHF. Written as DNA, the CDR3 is TGCGCCAGCAGCCAAGATCGCGGGGCGAGCAATCAGCCCCAGCATTTT.

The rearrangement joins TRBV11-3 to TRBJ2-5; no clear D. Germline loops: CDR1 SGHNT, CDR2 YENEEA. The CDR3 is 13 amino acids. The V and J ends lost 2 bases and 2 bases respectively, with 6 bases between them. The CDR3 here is CASSLNWQETQYF. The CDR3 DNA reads TGTGCCAGCAGCTTAAACTGGCAAGAGACCCAGTACTTC.

The CDR3 region is CASSQARRMNTEAFF. CDR3 bases: TGTGCCAGCAGCCAAGCGAGGAGGATGAACACTGAAGCTTTCTTT. The chain has TRBV4-2 and TRBJ1-1; D remains unclear. With 1 base removed from V and 0 bases from J, the gap between germline ends came to 9 bases. Germline CDR1 LGHNA, CDR2 YNFKEQ. This CDR3 contains 15 residues.

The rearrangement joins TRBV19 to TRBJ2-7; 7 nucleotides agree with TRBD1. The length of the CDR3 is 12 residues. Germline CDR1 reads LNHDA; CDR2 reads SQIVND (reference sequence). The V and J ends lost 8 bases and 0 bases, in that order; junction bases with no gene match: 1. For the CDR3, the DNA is TGTGCCAGTGCAGGGGGCTCCTACGAGCAGTACTTC. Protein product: CASAGGSYEQYF.

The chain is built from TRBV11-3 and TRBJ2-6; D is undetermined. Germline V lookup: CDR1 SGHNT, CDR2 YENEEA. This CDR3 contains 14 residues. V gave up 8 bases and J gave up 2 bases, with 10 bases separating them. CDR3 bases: TGTGCCAGCCTTGGCGGTACTGGGGCCAACGTCCTGACTTTC. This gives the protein CASLGGTGANVLTF. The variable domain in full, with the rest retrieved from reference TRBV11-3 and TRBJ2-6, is EAGVVQSPRYKIIEKKQPVAFWCNPISGHNTLYWYLQNLGQGPELLIRYENEEAVDDSQLPKDRFSAERLKGVDSTLKIQPAELGDSAVYLCASLGGTGANVLTFGAGSRLTVL.

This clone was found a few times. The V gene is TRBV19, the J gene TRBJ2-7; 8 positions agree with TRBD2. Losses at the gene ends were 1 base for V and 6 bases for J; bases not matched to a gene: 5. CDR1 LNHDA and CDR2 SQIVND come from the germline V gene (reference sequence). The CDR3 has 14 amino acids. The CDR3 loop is CASSIGGTRSEQYF. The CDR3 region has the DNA TGTGCCAGTAGTATAGGGGGGACTAGATCCGAGCAGTACTTC.

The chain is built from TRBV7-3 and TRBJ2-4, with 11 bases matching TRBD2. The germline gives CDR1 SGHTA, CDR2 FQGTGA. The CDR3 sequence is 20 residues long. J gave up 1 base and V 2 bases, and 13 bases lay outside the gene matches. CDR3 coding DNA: TGTGCCAGCAGCTTAGGGGCACTAGCGGGGGACCCTTGGGCCAAAAACATTCAGTACTTC. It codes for CASSLGALAGDPWAKNIQYF.

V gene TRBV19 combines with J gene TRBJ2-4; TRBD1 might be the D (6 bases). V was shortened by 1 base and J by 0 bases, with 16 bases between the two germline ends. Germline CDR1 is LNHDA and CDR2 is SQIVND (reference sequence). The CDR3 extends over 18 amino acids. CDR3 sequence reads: CASSIGTAQIRAKNIQYF. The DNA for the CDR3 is TGTGCCAGTAGTATAGGGACAGCCCAAATAAGAGCCAAAAACATTCAGTACTTC.

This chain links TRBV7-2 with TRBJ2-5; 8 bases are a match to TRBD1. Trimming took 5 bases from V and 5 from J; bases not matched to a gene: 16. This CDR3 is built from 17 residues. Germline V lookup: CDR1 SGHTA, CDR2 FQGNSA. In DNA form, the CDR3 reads TGTGCCAGCAGCCCACGCCGGGCAGGGGGCCTGGGGGAGACCCAGTACTTC. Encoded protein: CASSPRRAGGLGETQYF.

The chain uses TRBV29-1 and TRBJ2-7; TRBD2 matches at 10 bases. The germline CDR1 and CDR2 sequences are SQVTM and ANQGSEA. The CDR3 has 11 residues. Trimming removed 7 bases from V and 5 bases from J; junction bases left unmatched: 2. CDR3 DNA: TGCAGCGGCGGACTAGCGGACGAGCAGTACTTC. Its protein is CSGGLADEQYF.

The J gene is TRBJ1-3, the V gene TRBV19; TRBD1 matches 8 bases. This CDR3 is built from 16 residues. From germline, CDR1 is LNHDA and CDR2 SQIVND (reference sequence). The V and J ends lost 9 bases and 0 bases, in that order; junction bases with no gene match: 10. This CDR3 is CASHRDRSHSGNTIYF. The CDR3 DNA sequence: TGTGCCAGCCACCGGGACAGGTCTCACTCTGGAAACACCATATATTTT.

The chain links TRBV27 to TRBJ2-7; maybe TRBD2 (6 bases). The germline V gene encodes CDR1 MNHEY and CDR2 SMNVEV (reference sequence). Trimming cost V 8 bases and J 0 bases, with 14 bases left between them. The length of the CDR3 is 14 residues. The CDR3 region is CASGSGLVSYEQYF. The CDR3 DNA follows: TGTGCCAGCGGATCGGGACTTGTCTCCTACGAGCAGTACTTC.

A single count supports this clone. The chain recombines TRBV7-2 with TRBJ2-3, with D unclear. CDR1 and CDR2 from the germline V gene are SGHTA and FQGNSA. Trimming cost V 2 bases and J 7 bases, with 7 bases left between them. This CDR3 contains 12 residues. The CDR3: CASSLQANTQYF. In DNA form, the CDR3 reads TGTGCCAGCAGCTTACAAGCGAATACGCAGTATTTT.